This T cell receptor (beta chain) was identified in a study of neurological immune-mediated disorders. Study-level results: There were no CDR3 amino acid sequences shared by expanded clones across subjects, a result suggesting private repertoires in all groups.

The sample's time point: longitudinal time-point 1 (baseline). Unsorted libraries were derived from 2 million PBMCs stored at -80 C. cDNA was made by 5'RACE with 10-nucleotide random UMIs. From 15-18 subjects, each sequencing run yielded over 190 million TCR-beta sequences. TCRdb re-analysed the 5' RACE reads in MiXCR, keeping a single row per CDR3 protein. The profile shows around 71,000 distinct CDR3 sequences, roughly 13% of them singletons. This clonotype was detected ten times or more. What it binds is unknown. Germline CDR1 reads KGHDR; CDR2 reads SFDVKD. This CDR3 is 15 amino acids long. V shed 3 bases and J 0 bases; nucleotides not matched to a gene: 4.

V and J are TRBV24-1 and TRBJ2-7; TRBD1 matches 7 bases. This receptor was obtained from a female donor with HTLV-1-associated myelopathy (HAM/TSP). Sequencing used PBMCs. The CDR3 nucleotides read TGTGCCACCAGTGATCCCAGGACAGGCTCCTACGAGCAGTACTTC. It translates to CATSDPRTGSYEQYF.